A single sample gave rise to the 8 T cell receptor beta chains below, sequenced in a study of spatial heterogeneity in lung cancer. TCRdb called the 5' RACE reads again in MiXCR, with one record for every CDR3 protein. The sample includes some 25,000 distinct CDR3 sequences, about 4.7% seen only once; the top ten take around 5.5%. Time point given: sample taken at primary tumor resection. Sequenced here: PBMCs, sampled at surgery. All receptors come from a male donor with early-stage non-small cell lung cancer.

This clonotype occurred many times. The chain has TRBV7-8 and TRBJ1-3, with 8 bases identical to TRBD1. The junction had 4 bases not matched to a gene; V was cut back by 2 bases and J by 4 bases. There are 15 residues in the CDR3. Germline V CDR1 and CDR2: SGHVS, FQNEAQ. The DNA for the CDR3 is TGTGCCAGCAGCTTACTGACAGGGGCGGGAAACACCATATATTTT. Residues: CASSLLTGAGNTIYF.

This clonotype was counted many times. The rearrangement links TRBV11-1 to TRBJ2-7, with no clear D. Germline V CDR1 and CDR2: SGHAT, FQDESV (reference sequence). Trimming shortened V by 7 bases and J by 2 bases, and 12 bases separated the two germline ends. The CDR3 has 13 residues. Written as DNA, the CDR3 is TGTGCCAGCACCAACTCCTGGGCCTACGAGCAGTACTTC. Amino acid sequence: CASTNSWAYEQYF. Looking up the rest from reference TRBV11-1 and TRBJ2-7 gives the full variable domain: EAEVAQSPRYKITEKSQAVAFWCDPISGHATLYWYRQILGQGPELLVQFQDESVVDDSQLPKDRFSAERLKGVDSTLKIQPAELGDSAMYLCASTNSWAYEQYFGPGTRLTVT.

This clonotype was counted a few times. The chain recombines TRBV12-3 or TRBV12-4 with TRBJ2-7, with D possibly matching TRBD2 (6 bases). CDR3 length: 14 amino acids. V was shortened by 3 bases and J by 3 bases, with 12 bases between the two germline ends. The CDR3, as DNA: TGTGCCAGCAGTTTCAGACTAGGGGTCTACGAGCAGTACTTC. Translating it yields CASSFRLGVYEQYF.

The sample holds many counts of this clonotype. V gene TRBV28 combines with J gene TRBJ1-2, with unresolved D. The CDR3 consists of 16 residues. Trimming removed 2 bases from V and 4 bases from J, with 17 bases in between. Per the germline V gene, CDR1 is MDHEN and CDR2 is SYDVKM. The CDR3 region is CASSLGGPARSYGYTF. The CDR3, as DNA: TGTGCCAGCAGTTTAGGCGGTCCGGCCAGGAGCTATGGCTACACCTTC.

The table lists this clonotype with many counts. The chain couples TRBV3-1 to TRBJ1-1; D unclear. Trimming shortened V by 8 bases and J by 3 bases, and 13 bases separated the two germline ends. The CDR3 is 13 residues long. CDR1 and CDR2 (germline): LGHDT, YNNKEL (reference sequence). The CDR3 DNA sequence: TGTGCCAGCTCGTCCGATCCTTACACTGAAGCTTTCTTT. This translates into CASSSDPYTEAFF.

This clonotype was seen at least ten times. The chain is built from TRBV6-6 and TRBJ2-5; no firm D call. The V end was cut by 7 bases, the J end by 3 bases, with 3 bases between. There are 10 residues in the CDR3. The V gene's germline CDR1 is MNHNY and CDR2 SVGAGI (reference sequence). This CDR3 is CASKEETQYF. The DNA of the CDR3 is TGTGCCAGCAAGGAAGAGACCCAGTACTTC.

This clonotype was seen ten or more times. CDR3 bases: TGTGCCAGCAGCCAAGGGCCGGGAGGCCTCTCCTACGAGCAGTACTTC. Its protein product is CASSQGPGGLSYEQYF. This chain connects TRBV3-1 to TRBJ2-7; 7 bases agree with TRBD2. V was clipped by 1 base and J by 0 bases; unmatched bases: 6. The length of the CDR3 is 16 residues. In germline, CDR1 is LGHDT, CDR2 YNNKEL (reference sequence).

This clonotype appeared many times. The chain couples TRBV10-3 to TRBJ1-2; D not certain. V was clipped by 2 bases and J by 3 bases, with 7 bases between them. The germline gives CDR1 ENHRY, CDR2 SYGVKD. The CDR3 covers 13 residues. The CDR3 DNA is TGTGCCATCAGTGAGGCGCCAGACTATGGCTACACCTTC. Translation: CAISEAPDYGYTF.